These T cell receptor beta chains were read from a single sample in a study of shared clonotypes between healthy human individuals. TCRdb's copy holds only in-frame clones and misses some; the assay was immunoSEQ multiplex PCR. The sample lists 190,000 or so clones, 65% to 70% occurring once. Material for sequencing was memory CD4+ T cells sorted from blood. The receptors derive from a man aged 25-40 years in good health. Each CDR3 is given with its conserved first and last residue. The D gene is left open where the match is weak. Rows may omit the clone size; those that give it use once, few, many or a size class.

d_call,v_call,j_call,clone_size,cdr3_nt,cdr3_aa
TRBD1,TRBV11-3,TRBJ2-3,few,TGTGCCAGCAGCATGACAGGGATCACAGATACGCAGTATTTT,CASSMTGITDTQYF
TRBD1,TRBV7-2,TRBJ2-7,few,TGTGCCAGCAGCTGGAACAGGGGGCCCTACGAGCAGTACTTC,CASSWNRGPYEQYF
.,TRBV7-2,TRBJ2-7,.,TGTGCCAGCAGCTTAGGGCGGTCCTACGAGCAGTACTTC,CASSLGRSYEQYF
.,TRBV13,TRBJ2-7,.,TGTGCCAGCAGGCGTGACCCCTCCTACGAGCAGTACTTC,CASRRDPSYEQYF
.,TRBV25-1,TRBJ1-2,.,TGTGCCAGCAGTGACGGGCCCTCTTATGGCTACACCTTC,CASSDGPSYGYTF
.,TRBV27,TRBJ2-7,few,TGTGCCAGCAGTTCCTCAGGGAGGACTCCCTACGAGCAGTACTTC,CASSSSGRTPYEQYF
.,TRBV25-1,TRBJ1-5,.,TGTGCCAGCAGTCTGGCCAATCAGCCCCAGCATTTT,CASSLANQPQHF
.,TRBV5-1,TRBJ2-5,.,TGCGCCAGCAGCCCGCCCGGCCTTCAAGAGACCCAGTACTTC,CASSPPGLQETQYF
.,TRBV5-1,TRBJ2-3,few,TGCGCCAGCAGCTTCTCGTCGGCTAGGGGCACAGATACGCAGTATTTT,CASSFSSARGTDTQYF
.,TRBV6-1,TRBJ1-1,few,TGTGCCAGCAGTGAACAAAGGGGGACTGAAGCTTTCTTT,CASSEQRGTEAFF
.,TRBV28,TRBJ1-5,few,TGTGCCAGCAGTAGCCGCATTGGGGGGAACAATCAGCCCCAGCATTTT,CASSSRIGGNNQPQHF
.,TRBV5-1,TRBJ2-7,once,TGCGCCAGCAGCCTGGTAGGAGGGAACTACGAGCAGTACTTC,CASSLVGGNYEQYF
.,TRBV7-8,TRBJ1-1,.,TGTGCCAGCAGCGCGGGTGGTGGGAACACTGAAGCTTTCTTT,CASSAGGGNTEAFF
TRBD1,TRBV2,TRBJ1-2,.,TGTGCCAGTCCTACCGTCCGGGACAGGGAGAACTATGGCTACACCTTC,CASPTVRDRENYGYTF
TRBD1,TRBV7-8,TRBJ1-5,.,TGTGCCAGCAGCCTAGGACAGGCTCAGCCCCAGCATTTT,CASSLGQAQPQHF
TRBD1,TRBV9,TRBJ2-3,.,TGTGCCAGCAGCAAAGACGGGACAGAGCGGGATACGCAGTATTTT,CASSKDGTERDTQYF
.,TRBV4-1,TRBJ2-6,.,TGCGCCAGCAGCCCAAATTTAAACTCTGGGGCCAACGTCCTGACTTTC,CASSPNLNSGANVLTF
.,TRBV21-1,TRBJ2-3,few,TGTGCCAGGGCGAACTGGGGGACAGGCCTGGGGCGGGACCTCTGCGCAGATACGCAGTATTTT,CARANWGTGLGRDLCADTQYF
.,TRBV25-1,TRBJ2-2,few,TGTGCCAGCAATATTGCGGGACCCACCGGGGAGCTGTTTTTT,CASNIAGPTGELFF
.,TRBV14,TRBJ1-1,.,TGTGCCAGCAGCCAGGTATCGGCGGACACTGAAGCTTTCTTT,CASSQVSADTEAFF
.,TRBV5-6,TRBJ1-1,.,TGTGCCAGCAGCAGCCTTTGGCTTAGTTCGACCACTGAAGCTTTCTTT,CASSSLWLSSTTEAFF
.,TRBV5-1,TRBJ1-1,.,TGCGCCAGCACGCCGCGGAGGGGAATGAACACTGAAGCTTTCTTT,CASTPRRGMNTEAFF
.,TRBV10-2,TRBJ1-2,.,TGCGCCAGCAGTGAGTCGATGGATCTCGGCTACACCTTC,CASSESMDLGYTF
TRBD1,TRBV6-5,TRBJ2-7,once,TGTGCCAGCAGTTTCACAACCGGGACAGGGTATGAAGAGCAGTACTTC,CASSFTTGTGYEEQYF